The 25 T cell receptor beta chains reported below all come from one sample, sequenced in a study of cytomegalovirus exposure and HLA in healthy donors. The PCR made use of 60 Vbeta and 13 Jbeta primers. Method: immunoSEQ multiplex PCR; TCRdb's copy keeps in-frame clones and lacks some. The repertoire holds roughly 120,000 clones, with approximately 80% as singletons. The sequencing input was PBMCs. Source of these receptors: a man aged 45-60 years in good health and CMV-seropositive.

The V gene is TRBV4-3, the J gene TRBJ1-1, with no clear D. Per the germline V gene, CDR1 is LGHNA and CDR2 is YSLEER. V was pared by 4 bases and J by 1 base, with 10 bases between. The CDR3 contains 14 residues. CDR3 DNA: TGCGCCAGCAGCCTAGAGGCGGGGAACACTGAAGCTTTCTTT. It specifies CASSLEAGNTEAFF.

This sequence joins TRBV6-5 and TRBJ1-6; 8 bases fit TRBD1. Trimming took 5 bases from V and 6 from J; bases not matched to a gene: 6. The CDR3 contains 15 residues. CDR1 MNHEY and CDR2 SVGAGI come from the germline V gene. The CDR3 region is CASSVDRGLNSPLHF. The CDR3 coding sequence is TGTGCCAGCAGTGTTGACAGGGGCCTTAATTCACCCCTCCACTTT.

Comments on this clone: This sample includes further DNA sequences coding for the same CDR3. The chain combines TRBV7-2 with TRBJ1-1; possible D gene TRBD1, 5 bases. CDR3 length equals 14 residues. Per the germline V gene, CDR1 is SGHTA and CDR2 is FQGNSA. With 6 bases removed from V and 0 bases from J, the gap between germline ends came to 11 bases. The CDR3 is CASRGGVMNTEAFF. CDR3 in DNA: TGTGCCAGCAGGGGGGGTGTTATGAACACTGAAGCTTTCTTT.

The CDR3 loop is CASSQRGRNEQFF. The CDR3 bases are TGTGCCAGCAGTCAACGAGGGAGAAATGAGCAGTTCTTC. V gene TRBV6-5 combines with J gene TRBJ2-1, with TRBD2 as a possible D gene (5 bases). The germline V and J ends were trimmed by 5 bases and 7 bases, with 12 bases remaining between them. CDR3 length: 13 residues. Germline CDR1 is MNHEY and CDR2 is SVGAGI.

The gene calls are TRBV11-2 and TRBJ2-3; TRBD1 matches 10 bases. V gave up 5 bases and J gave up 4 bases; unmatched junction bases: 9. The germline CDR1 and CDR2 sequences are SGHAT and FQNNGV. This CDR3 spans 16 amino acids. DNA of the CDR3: TGTGCCAGCAGCCCGGGACAGGGGTCCCTGCCAGATACGCAGTATTTT. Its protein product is CASSPGQGSLPDTQYF.

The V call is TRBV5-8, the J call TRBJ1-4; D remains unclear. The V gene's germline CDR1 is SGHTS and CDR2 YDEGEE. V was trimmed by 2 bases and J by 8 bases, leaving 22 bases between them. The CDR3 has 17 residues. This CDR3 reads CASSFSGRTVTGEKLFF. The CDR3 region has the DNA TGTGCCAGCAGCTTTTCCGGACGGACGGTGACGGGGGAAAAACTGTTTTTT.

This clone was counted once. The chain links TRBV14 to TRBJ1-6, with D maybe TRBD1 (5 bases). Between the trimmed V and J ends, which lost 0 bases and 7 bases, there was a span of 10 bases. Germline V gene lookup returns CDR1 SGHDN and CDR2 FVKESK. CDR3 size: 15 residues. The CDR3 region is CASSQEGRQNSPLHF. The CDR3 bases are TGTGCCAGCAGCCAAGAGGGGCGACAGAATTCACCCCTCCACTTT.

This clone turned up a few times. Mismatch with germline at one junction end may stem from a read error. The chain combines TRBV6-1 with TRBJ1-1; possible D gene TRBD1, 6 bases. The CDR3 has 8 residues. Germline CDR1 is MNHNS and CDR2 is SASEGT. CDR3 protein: CDGTEAFF. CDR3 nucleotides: TGCGACGGGACAGAAGCTTTCTTT.

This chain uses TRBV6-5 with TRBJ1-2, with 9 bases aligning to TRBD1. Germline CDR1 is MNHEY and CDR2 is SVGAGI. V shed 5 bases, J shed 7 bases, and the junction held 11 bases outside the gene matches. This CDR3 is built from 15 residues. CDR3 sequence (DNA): TGTGCCAGCAGTCTCCCGGGACAGGGAAGGGGTGGCTACACCTTC. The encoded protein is CASSLPGQGRGGYTF.

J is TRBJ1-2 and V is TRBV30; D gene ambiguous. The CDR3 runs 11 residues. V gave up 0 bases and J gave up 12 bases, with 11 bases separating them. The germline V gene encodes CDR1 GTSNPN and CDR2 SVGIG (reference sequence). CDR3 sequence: CAWSVLGFHTF. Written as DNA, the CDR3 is TGTGCCTGGAGTGTACTAGGGTTCCACACCTTC.

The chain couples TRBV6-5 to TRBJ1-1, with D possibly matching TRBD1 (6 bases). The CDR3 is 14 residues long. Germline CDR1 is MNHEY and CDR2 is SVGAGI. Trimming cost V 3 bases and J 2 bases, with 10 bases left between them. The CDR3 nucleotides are TGTGCCAGCAGTTATCGGGACATAAACACTGAAGCTTTCTTT. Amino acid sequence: CASSYRDINTEAFF.

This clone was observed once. The CDR3 region is CASSVGSSIPTSYEQYF. DNA for the CDR3: TGTGCCAGCAGCGTAGGGTCTAGCATTCCTACATCCTACGAGCAGTACTTC. The chain uses TRBV9 and TRBJ2-7; D possibly corresponds to TRBD2 (5 bases). The length of the CDR3 is 17 residues. V lost 0 bases to trimming and J lost 1 base, with 17 bases between them. Germline CDR1 reads SGDLS; CDR2 reads YYNGEE. Full variable domain (remainder filled in from reference TRBV9 and TRBJ2-7): DSGVTQTPKHLITATGQRVTLRCSPRSGDLSVYWYQQSLDQGLQFLIQYYNGEERAKGNILERFSAQQFPDLHSELNLSSLELGDSALYFCASSVGSSIPTSYEQYFGPGTRLTVT.

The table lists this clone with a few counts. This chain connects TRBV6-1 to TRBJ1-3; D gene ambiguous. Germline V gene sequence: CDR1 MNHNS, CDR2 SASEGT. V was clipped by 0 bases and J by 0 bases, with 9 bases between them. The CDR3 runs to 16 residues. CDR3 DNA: TGTGCCAGCAGTGAAGCACTAGCACTCTCTGGAAACACCATATATTTT. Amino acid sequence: CASSEALALSGNTIYF.

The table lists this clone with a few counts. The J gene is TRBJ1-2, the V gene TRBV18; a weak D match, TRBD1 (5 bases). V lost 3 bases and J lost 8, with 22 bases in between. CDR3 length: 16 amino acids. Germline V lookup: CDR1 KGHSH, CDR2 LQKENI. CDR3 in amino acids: CASSPTREQAGWGYTF. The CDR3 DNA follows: TGTGCCAGCTCACCCACGCGGGAACAGGCAGGATGGGGCTACACCTTC.

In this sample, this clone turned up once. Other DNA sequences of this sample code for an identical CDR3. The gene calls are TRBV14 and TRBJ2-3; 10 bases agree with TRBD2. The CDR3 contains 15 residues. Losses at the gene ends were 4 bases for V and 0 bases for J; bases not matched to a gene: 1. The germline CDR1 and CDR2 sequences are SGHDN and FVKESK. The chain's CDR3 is CASSLSGGSTDTQYF. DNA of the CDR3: TGTGCCAGCAGCCTTAGCGGGGGGAGCACAGATACGCAGTATTTT.

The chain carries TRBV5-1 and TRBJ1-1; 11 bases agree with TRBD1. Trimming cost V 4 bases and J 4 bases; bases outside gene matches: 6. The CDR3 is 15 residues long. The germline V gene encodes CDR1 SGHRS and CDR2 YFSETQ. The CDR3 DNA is TGCGCCAGCAGCGCCGGACAGGGGGCGGTCACTGAAGCTTTCTTT. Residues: CASSAGQGAVTEAFF.

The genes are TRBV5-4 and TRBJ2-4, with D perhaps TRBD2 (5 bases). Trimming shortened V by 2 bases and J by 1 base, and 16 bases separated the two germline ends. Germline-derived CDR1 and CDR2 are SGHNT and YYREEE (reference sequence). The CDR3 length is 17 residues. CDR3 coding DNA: TGTGCCAGCAGCTTCTCGGGGATGTCCAATGCCAAAAACATTCAGTACTTC. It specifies CASSFSGMSNAKNIQYF.

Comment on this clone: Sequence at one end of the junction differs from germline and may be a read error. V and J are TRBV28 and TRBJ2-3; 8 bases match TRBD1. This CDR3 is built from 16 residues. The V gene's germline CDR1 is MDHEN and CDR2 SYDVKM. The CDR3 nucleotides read TGTGCCGGCAGTATGTGGACAGGGCTCAGTGCAGATACGCAGTATTTT. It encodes CAGSMWTGLSADTQYF.

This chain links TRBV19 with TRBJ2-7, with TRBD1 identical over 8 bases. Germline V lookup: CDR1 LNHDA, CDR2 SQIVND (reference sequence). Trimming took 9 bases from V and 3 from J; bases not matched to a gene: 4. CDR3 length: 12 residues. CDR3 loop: CASQGASYEQYF. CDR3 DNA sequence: TGTGCCAGCCAGGGGGCGAGCTACGAGCAGTACTTC.

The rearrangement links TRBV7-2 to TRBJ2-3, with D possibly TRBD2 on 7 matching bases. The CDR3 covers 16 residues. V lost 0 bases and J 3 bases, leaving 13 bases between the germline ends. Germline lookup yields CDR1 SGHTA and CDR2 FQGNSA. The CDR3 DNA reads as TGTGCCAGCAGCTTAGCGTGGGGGAGGGGGACAGATACGCAGTATTTT. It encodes CASSLAWGRGTDTQYF.

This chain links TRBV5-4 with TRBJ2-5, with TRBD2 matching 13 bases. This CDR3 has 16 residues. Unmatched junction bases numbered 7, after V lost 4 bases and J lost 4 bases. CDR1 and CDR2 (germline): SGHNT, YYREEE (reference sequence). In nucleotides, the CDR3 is TGTGCCAGCAGCCCCGGACTAGCGGGGGTTGGAGAGACCCAGTACTTC. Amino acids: CASSPGLAGVGETQYF.

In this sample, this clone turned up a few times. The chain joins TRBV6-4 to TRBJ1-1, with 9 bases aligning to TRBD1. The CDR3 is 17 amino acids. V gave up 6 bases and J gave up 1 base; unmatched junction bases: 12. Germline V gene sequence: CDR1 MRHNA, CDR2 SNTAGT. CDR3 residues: CASRPGGQGGRNTEAFF. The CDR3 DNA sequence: TGTGCCAGCAGACCGGGGGGACAGGGAGGGAGGAACACTGAAGCTTTCTTT.

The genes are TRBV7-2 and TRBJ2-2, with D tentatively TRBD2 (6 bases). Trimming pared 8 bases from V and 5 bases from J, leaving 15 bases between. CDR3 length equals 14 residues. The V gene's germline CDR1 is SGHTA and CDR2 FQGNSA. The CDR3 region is CASGRGEVTGELFF. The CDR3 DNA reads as TGTGCCAGCGGAAGAGGGGAGGTAACCGGGGAGCTGTTTTTT.

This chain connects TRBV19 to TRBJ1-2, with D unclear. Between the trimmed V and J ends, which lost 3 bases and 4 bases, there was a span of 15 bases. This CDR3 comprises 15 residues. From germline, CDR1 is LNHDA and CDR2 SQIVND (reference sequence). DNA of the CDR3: TGTGCCAGTAGTATTGAGAATTCGTTTGTCTATGGCTACACCTTC. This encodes CASSIENSFVYGYTF.

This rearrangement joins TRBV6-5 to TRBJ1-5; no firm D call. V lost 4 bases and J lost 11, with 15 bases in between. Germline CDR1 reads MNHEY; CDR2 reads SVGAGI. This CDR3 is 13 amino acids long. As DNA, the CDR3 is TGTGCCAGCAGTTCCCAGCCGTTCGGGGCCCAGCATTTT. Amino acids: CASSSQPFGAQHF.